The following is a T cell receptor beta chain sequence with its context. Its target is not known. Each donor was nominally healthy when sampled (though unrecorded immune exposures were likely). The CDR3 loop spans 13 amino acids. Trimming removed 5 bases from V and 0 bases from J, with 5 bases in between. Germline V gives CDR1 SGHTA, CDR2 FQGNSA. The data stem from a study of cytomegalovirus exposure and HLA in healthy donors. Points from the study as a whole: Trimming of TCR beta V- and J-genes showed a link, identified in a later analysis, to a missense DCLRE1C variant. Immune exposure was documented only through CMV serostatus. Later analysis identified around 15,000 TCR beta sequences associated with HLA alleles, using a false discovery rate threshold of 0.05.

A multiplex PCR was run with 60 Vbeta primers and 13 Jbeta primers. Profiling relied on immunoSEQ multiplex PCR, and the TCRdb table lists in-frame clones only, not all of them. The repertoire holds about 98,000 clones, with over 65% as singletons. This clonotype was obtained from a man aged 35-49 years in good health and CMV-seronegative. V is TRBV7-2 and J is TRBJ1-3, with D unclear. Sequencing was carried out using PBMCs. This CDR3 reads CASSRLSGNTIYF. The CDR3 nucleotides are TGTGCCAGCAGCCGACTCTCTGGAAACACCATATATTTT.